One and the same sample provided the 20 T cell receptor beta chains below, sequenced in a study of blood T cell repertoires in COVID-19. The repertoire was sequenced with immunoSEQ multiplex PCR; TCRdb's copy has only in-frame clones and lacks some. The profile covers about 240,000 clones, with just under 85% appearing a single time and 5.5% to 7.5% taken by the ten largest. The sequenced sample was peripheral blood. These receptor sequences come from a woman in her fifties or sixties with active or convalescent COVID-19.

The chain links TRBV6-6 to TRBJ2-1; 7 positions match TRBD2. Trimming cost V 2 bases and J 10 bases; bases outside gene matches: 5. Germline V gene sequence: CDR1 MNHNY, CDR2 SVGAGI (reference sequence). The CDR3 runs 13 residues. The CDR3 DNA is TGTGCCAGCAGTTACGCGGCTAGCGGAGAGCAGTTCTTC. The encoded protein is CASSYAASGEQFF.

This clone was counted once. The DNA for the CDR3 is TGTGCCAGCAGCCTCTCAACTAGCCCCTACGAGCAGTACTTC. The encoded protein is CASSLSTSPYEQYF. This sequence joins TRBV6-5 and TRBJ2-7; TRBD2 might be the D (6 bases). Looked up from germline, CDR1 is MNHEY and CDR2 is SVGAGI. V shed 6 bases and J shed 2 bases, with 14 bases lying between them. CDR3 length: 14 amino acids.

V usage is TRBV5-6 and J usage is TRBJ2-7; TRBD2 matches at 7 bases. This CDR3 has 13 residues. Germline V gene sequence: CDR1 SGHDT, CDR2 YYEEEE. Trimming cost V 4 bases and J 3 bases; bases outside gene matches: 4. Here the CDR3 reads CASSDGLDYEQYV. CDR3 nucleotides: TGTGCCAGCAGCGATGGACTAGACTACGAGCAGTACGTC.

The J gene is TRBJ1-1, the V gene TRBV6-5; D uncertain. Germline loops: CDR1 MNHEY, CDR2 SVGAGI. Trimming cost V 6 bases and J 4 bases, with 12 bases left between them. CDR3 length equals 13 residues. CDR3 in amino acids: CASRLGSRTEAFF. The CDR3 DNA sequence: TGTGCCAGCAGGTTAGGGAGTCGCACTGAAGCTTTCTTT.

This chain uses TRBV5-1 with TRBJ2-2, with unresolved D. The V and J ends lost 0 bases and 2 bases respectively, with 11 bases between them. Germline CDR1 and CDR2: SGHRS and YFSETQ. This CDR3 has 16 residues. CDR3 loop: CASSLAQRANTGELFF. The CDR3 region has the DNA TGCGCCAGCAGCTTGGCCCAGCGTGCCAACACCGGGGAGCTGTTTTTT.

V is TRBV5-8 and J is TRBJ1-5, with a weak D call TRBD1 (5 bases). Trimming removed 5 bases at V and 0 bases at J, with 12 bases between. Germline lookup yields CDR1 SGHTS and CDR2 YDEGEE. The CDR3 spans 15 residues. The CDR3 region is CASSSRGDSNQPQHF. CDR3 nucleotides: TGTGCCAGCAGTTCCCGGGGGGATAGCAATCAGCCCCAGCATTTT.

CDR3 nucleotide sequence: TGCGCCAGCAGCGGGGACAGGGATGCGAAGGGCTACACCTTC. It codes for CASSGDRDAKGYTF. V gene TRBV10-1 combines with J gene TRBJ1-2; 9 positions match TRBD1. Germline V gives CDR1 WNHNN, CDR2 SYGVQD (reference sequence). There are 14 residues in the CDR3. V trimming: 6 bases; J trimming: 8 bases; junction bases outside the gene matches: 10.

J is TRBJ2-3 and V is TRBV29-1, with TRBD2 identical over 8 bases. The V gene's germline CDR1 is SQVTM and CDR2 ANQGSEA. The CDR3 runs 15 residues. V was pared by 7 bases and J by 3 bases, with 12 bases of the junction left unmatched. CDR3 DNA: TGCAGCGCTGGGGGGAGCGGGAGCACGACAGATACGCAGTATTTT. Amino acids: CSAGGSGSTTDTQYF.

This chain joins TRBV2 and TRBJ2-3, with D possibly matching TRBD2 (6 bases). V was clipped by 8 bases and J by 0 bases, with 18 bases between them. Germline CDR1 SNHLY, CDR2 FYNNEI. The CDR3 length is 16 residues. The CDR3 spells CASRRGMLVSTDTQYF. CDR3 nucleotide sequence: TGTGCCAGCCGCCGGGGGATGCTAGTTAGCACAGATACGCAGTATTTT.

The J gene is TRBJ2-7, the V gene TRBV11-2, with 7 bases identical to TRBD1. Losses at the gene ends were 3 bases for V and 2 bases for J; bases not matched to a gene: 1. Germline CDR1 reads SGHAT; CDR2 reads FQNNGV. This CDR3 is built from 13 residues. The CDR3 loop is CASSFGTAYEQYF. Written as DNA, the CDR3 is TGTGCCAGCAGCTTCGGGACAGCCTACGAGCAGTACTTC.

J is TRBJ2-3 and V is TRBV3-1 (or the pseudogene TRBV3-2), with 9 bases lining up with TRBD2. The CDR3 is 17 amino acids. Germline V gene data show CDR1 as LGHDT and CDR2 as YNNKEL (reference sequence). V shed 4 bases and J 1 base; nucleotides not matched to a gene: 9. CDR3 sequence: CASSLLDSSGGTDTQYF. CDR3 sequence (DNA): TGTGCCAGCAGCCTCCTGGACTCTAGCGGGGGCACAGATACGCAGTATTTT.

The chain uses TRBV6-1 and TRBJ2-1; D uncertain. In germline, CDR1 is MNHNS, CDR2 SASEGT. The CDR3 covers 15 residues. V was trimmed by 0 bases and J by 7 bases, leaving 13 bases between them. The CDR3 protein is CASSEALGSTNEQFF. CDR3 in DNA: TGTGCCAGCAGTGAAGCGCTGGGCTCGACGAATGAGCAGTTCTTC.

The chain is built from TRBV3-1 (or the pseudogene TRBV3-2) and TRBJ2-2, with D perhaps matching TRBD1 (6 bases). The V and J ends lost 1 base and 5 bases respectively, with 20 bases between them. The CDR3 totals 18 residues. Looked up from germline, CDR1 is LGHDT and CDR2 is YNNKEL (reference sequence). In DNA, the CDR3 is TGTGCCAGCAGCCAAGGAGGGTTGGGTTCGAGGGGGACCGGGGAGCTGTTTTTT. Translating gives CASSQGGLGSRGTGELFF.

CDR3 bases: TGTGCCCATACAGGGGCCGGGGAGCTGTTTTTT. This encodes CAHTGAGELFF. The chain carries TRBV30 and TRBJ2-2; TRBD1 matches 7 bases. Germline values: CDR1 GTSNPN, CDR2 SVGIG (reference sequence). J lost 6 bases, V lost 8 bases, and 3 bases had no gene match. This CDR3 comprises 11 residues.

The gene calls are TRBV5-4 and TRBJ2-5; the match to TRBD2 covers 10 bases. The CDR3 spans 15 residues. With V trimmed by 4 bases and J by 5 bases, 8 bases remained unmatched. Germline V gene data show CDR1 as SGHNT and CDR2 as YYREEE (reference sequence). DNA of the CDR3: TGTGCCAGCAGCCGACGGCTAGCGGGAGTGGAGACCCAGTACTTC. Its translation is CASSRRLAGVETQYF.

The chain combines TRBV29-1 with TRBJ2-1; the match to TRBD1 covers 10 bases. Germline assignment: CDR1 SQVTM and CDR2 ANQGSEA. This CDR3 region has 13 residues. The trim removed 7 bases at V and 5 bases at J, leaving 5 bases unmatched. CDR3 residues: CSGGQGVHNEQFF. In DNA, the CDR3 is TGCAGCGGTGGACAGGGGGTTCACAATGAGCAGTTCTTC.

J is TRBJ1-1 and V is TRBV30, with TRBD1 as a possible D gene (6 bases). Germline loops: CDR1 GTSNPN, CDR2 SVGIG (reference sequence). The V gene lost 3 bases and the J gene lost 3 bases, with 11 bases spanning the gap. There are 13 residues in the CDR3. CDR3 loop: CAWSREGDTEAFF. The CDR3 DNA is TGTGCCTGGAGCAGGGAGGGGGACACTGAAGCTTTCTTT.

V usage is TRBV10-2 and J usage is TRBJ2-7; 11 bases fit TRBD2. This CDR3 comprises 15 residues. CDR1 is WSHSY, CDR2 SAAADI, per germline. V shed 3 bases, J shed 2 bases, and the junction held 3 bases outside the gene matches. The CDR3 nucleotides read TGCGCCAGCAGTGATATAGCGGGGGGGCCCTACGAGCAGTACGTC. Protein sequence: CASSDIAGGPYEQYV.

CDR3 amino acids: CAISTGGNYEQYV. For the CDR3, the DNA is TGTGCCATCAGTACAGGGGGGAACTACGAGCAGTACGTC. The chain couples TRBV10-3 to TRBJ2-7; TRBD1 matches 8 bases. The V and J ends lost 5 bases and 3 bases, in that order; junction bases with no gene match: 3. CDR3 length: 13 residues. CDR1 and CDR2 from the germline V gene are ENHRY and SYGVKD.

The genes are TRBV10-3 and TRBJ2-2; 9 bases map to TRBD2. In germline, CDR1 is ENHRY, CDR2 SYGVKD. The CDR3 has 14 amino acids. V lost 11 bases to trimming and J lost 1 base; unmatched junction nucleotides: 5. The CDR3 DNA follows: TGTGCCGTAGGGACTAGCTTGAACACCGGGGAGCTGTTTTTT. This translates into CAVGTSLNTGELFF.